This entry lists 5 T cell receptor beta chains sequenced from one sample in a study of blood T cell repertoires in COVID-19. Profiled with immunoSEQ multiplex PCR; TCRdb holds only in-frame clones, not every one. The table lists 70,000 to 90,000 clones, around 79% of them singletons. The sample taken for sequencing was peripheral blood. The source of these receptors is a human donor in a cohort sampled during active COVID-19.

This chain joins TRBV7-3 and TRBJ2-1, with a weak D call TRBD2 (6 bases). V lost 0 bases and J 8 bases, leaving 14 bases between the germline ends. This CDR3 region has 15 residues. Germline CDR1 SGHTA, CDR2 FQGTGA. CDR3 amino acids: CASSLTRVSGDEQFF. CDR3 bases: TGTGCCAGCAGCTTAACGAGGGTTAGCGGCGATGAGCAGTTCTTC. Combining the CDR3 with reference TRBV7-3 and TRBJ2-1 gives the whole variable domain GAGVSQTPSNKVTEKGKYVELRCDPISGHTALYWYRQSLGQGPEFLIYFQGTGAADDSGLPNDRFFAVRPEGSVSTLKIQRTERGDSAVYLCASSLTRVSGDEQFFGPGTRLTVL.

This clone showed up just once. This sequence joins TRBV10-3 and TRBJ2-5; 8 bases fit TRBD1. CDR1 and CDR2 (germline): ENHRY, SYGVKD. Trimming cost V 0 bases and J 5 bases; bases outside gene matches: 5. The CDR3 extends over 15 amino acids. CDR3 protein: CAISESTGDKETQYF. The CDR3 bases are TGTGCCATCAGTGAGTCGACAGGGGATAAGGAGACCCAGTACTTC.

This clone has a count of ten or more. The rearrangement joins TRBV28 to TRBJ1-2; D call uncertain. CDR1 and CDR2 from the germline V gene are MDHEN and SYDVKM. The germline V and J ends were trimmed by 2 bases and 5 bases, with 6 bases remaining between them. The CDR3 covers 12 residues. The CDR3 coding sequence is TGTGCCAGCAGTTTAAGACTGTATGGCTACACCTTC. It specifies CASSLRLYGYTF.

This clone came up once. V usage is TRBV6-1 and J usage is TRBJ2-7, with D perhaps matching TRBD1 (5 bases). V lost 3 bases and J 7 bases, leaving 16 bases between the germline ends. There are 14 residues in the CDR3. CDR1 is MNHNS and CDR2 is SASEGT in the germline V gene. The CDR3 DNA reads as TGTGCCAGCAGTGATACGGTGACAGCAGGAGAGCAGTACTTC. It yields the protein CASSDTVTAGEQYF.

The DNA of the CDR3 is TGTGCCAGTTCTCGACAGGATTACAATGAGCAGTTCTTC. Translation: CASSRQDYNEQFF. This chain links TRBV19 with TRBJ2-1, with a possible D match to TRBD1 (6 bases). The V gene lost 8 bases and the J gene lost 4 bases, with 12 bases spanning the gap. The germline gives CDR1 LNHDA, CDR2 SQIVND (reference sequence). This CDR3 region has 13 residues.